The source of this TCR beta chain is a study of chemoradiotherapy in HPV16-positive cancers. General observations from the study: Only a couple of HPV16-positive patients supplied the functional HPV-specificity definition. Non-HPV-specific T cells did not expand in tumors during treatment, whereas candidate HPV-specific clones and E7-related motifs did.

On this clone itself: Its target is unknown.

Repeated repertoire sampling spanned the course of chemoradiotherapy. Clones were read by immunoSEQ multiplex PCR, and TCRdb kept only the in-frame ones, dropping some. The data hold under 10,000 clones, with approximately 71% observed a single time. V lost 9 bases, J lost 5 bases, and 10 bases lay in between. Germline CDR1 is LNHDA and CDR2 is SQIVND (reference sequence). This CDR3 is 11 amino acids long. V gene TRBV19 combines with J gene TRBJ1-2, with D perhaps matching TRBD1 (5 bases). This receptor was identified in a human donor with HPV-associated anogenital cancer. This sample was obtained from a patient who underwent chemoradiotherapy. The CDR3 here is CASSGGYGYTF. The CDR3 DNA reads TGTGCCAGCAGTGGGGGGTATGGCTACACCTTC.